This T cell receptor (beta chain) came from a study of vaccination effects on CD4 cells after COVID-19. Overall study: The cohort was immunized with two doses of either the BNT162b2 or mRNA-1273 vaccine. General study findings and limits: Both infection-induced and vaccine-induced clones contracted markedly at late post-vaccination timepoints.

In the case of this clone: Its cognate antigen is unknown.

Assay used: immunoSEQ multiplex PCR; TCRdb lists only in-frame clones, some missing. The sample gives roughly 25,000 clones, about 72% of which show up once; about 12% is in the top ten. CDR1 and CDR2 from the germline V gene are MGHRA and YSYEKL. CDR3 length: 16 amino acids. The J segment lost 3 bases and the V segment lost 6 bases, leaving 10 bases of the junction unmatched. Pools of viral peptides were used by the ViraFEST assay to expand antigen-specific CD4+ T cells ahead of sequencing. CD4+ T cell isolation took place after approximately 11 days of culture. None of the vaccinated had previously contracted SARS-CoV-2, and their nucleocapsid antibodies tested negative. Researchers reported culturing 2 million or so PBMC in each well, adding 8 to 10 IU/ml IL-2 and around 10 ug/ml peptides. Days 3 and 7 were when half the medium was replaced with IL-2 medium.

The chain couples TRBV4-1 to TRBJ2-1, with 8 bases lining up with TRBD2. This receptor was taken from a human donor who received a COVID-19 vaccine. Sequenced material: CD4+ T cells from PBMCs cultured with HCoV-OC43 spike peptides, taken before COVID-19 vaccination. Subset given: HCoV-OC43 spike overlapping peptide pool stimulation. The DNA of the CDR3 is TGCGCCAGCAGACAACCCGGGACTAGGGACTACAATGAGCAGTTCTTC. This codes for CASRQPGTRDYNEQFF.